This passage covers 3 T cell receptor beta chains from one sample sequenced in a study of identical twins' blood T cells. MiXCR, run by TCRdb on the 5' RACE reads, gives a single entry per CDR3 protein. The sample yields hundreds of thousands of distinct CDR3 sequences, under 30% seen once. Input material: PBMCs. These receptors were taken from a woman aged 18-49 years in good health.

This clonotype was counted only a few times. The CDR3 DNA follows: TGTGCCATCAGTGCCGGGGGCTGGGATCAGCCCCAGCATTTT. Translated: CAISAGGWDQPQHF. The gene calls are TRBV10-3 and TRBJ1-5, with a possible D match to TRBD1 (6 bases). Germline V gene lookup returns CDR1 ENHRY and CDR2 SYGVKD. This CDR3 comprises 14 residues. Trimming left V 4 bases short and J 5 bases short, with 12 bases between.

This clonotype was counted a few times. The chain joins TRBV7-2 to TRBJ2-3; TRBD2 matches 8 bases. Per germline, CDR1 SGHTA and CDR2 FQGNSA. The CDR3 consists of 16 residues. V was pared by 0 bases and J by 1 base, with 3 bases of the junction left unmatched. This CDR3 is CASSLAPTSGTDTQYF. The CDR3 coding sequence is TGTGCCAGCAGCTTAGCTCCGACTAGCGGCACAGATACGCAGTATTTT.

The table lists this clonotype with a count of one. The chain is built from TRBV5-5 and TRBJ1-2, with a weak D call TRBD1 (5 bases). This CDR3 has 13 amino acids. Germline CDR1 and CDR2: SGHKS and YYEKEE (reference sequence). V lost 0 bases and J lost 4, with 7 bases in between. CDR3 protein: CASSLVGGYGYTF. The CDR3 DNA is TGTGCCAGCAGCTTGGTGGGGGGCTATGGCTACACCTTC.